The 9 T cell receptor beta chains below come from one sample, sequenced in a study of identifying expanded T cells in peripheral blood. Some clones are missing from TCRdb's copy, which holds only in-frame ones; the method was immunoSEQ multiplex PCR. The sample shows about 86,000 clones, roughly 81% of them seen only once. Sample: blood. Receptor source: a person aged 18 to 75 in good health.

The genes are TRBV11-2 and TRBJ2-7; D ambiguous. The V end was cut by 1 base, the J end by 6 bases, with 7 bases between. CDR3 length: 12 amino acids. In germline, CDR1 is SGHAT, CDR2 FQNNGV. For the CDR3, the DNA is TGTGCCAGCAGCTTAGCGAGTGTCGAGCAGTACTTC. Encoded protein: CASSLASVEQYF.

This chain links TRBV4-3 with TRBJ2-3; 8 bases fit TRBD2. The CDR3 is 15 amino acids. V was clipped by 1 base and J by 4 bases; unmatched bases: 4. CDR1 and CDR2 from the germline V gene are LGHNA and YSLEER. In nucleotides, the CDR3 is TGCGCCAGCAGCCAAGCGGGGGGGCCGGCAGATACGCAGTATTTT. This codes for CASSQAGGPADTQYF.

The rearrangement uses TRBV7-2 and TRBJ1-5; perhaps TRBD1 as D (5 bases). This CDR3 region has 12 residues. Trimming took off 5 bases at V and 9 bases at J, with 11 bases between the two ends. The germline CDR1 and CDR2 sequences are SGHTA and FQGNSA. The CDR3 nucleotides are TGTGCCAGCAGCGACTGGGGGGGGCCCCAGCATTTT. Its protein is CASSDWGGPQHF.

This chain uses TRBV9 with TRBJ2-5; 8 bases align to TRBD1. CDR1 is SGDLS, CDR2 YYNGEE, per germline. V lost 1 base to trimming and J lost 3 bases; unmatched junction nucleotides: 2. The CDR3 length is 14 residues. DNA for the CDR3: TGTGCCAGCAGCGTATCAGGGGGCAAAGAGACCCAGTACTTC. This sequence encodes CASSVSGGKETQYF.

The chain joins TRBV2 to TRBJ2-1; 7 nucleotides align to TRBD2. This CDR3 spans 15 amino acids. V lost 7 bases, J lost 8 bases, and 14 bases stayed unmatched. Per germline, CDR1 SNHLY and CDR2 FYNNEI. The CDR3 coding sequence is TGTGCCAGCACTAGAGGACGGGGGGTTTCATATGAGCAGTTCTTC. This codes for CASTRGRGVSYEQFF.

The chain couples TRBV6-5 to TRBJ2-3; 7 bases align to TRBD1. The CDR3 sequence is 14 residues long. The germline V gene encodes CDR1 MNHEY and CDR2 SVGAGI. V trimming: 5 bases; J trimming: 3 bases; junction bases outside the gene matches: 5. This CDR3 reads CASSTGARTDTQYF. The CDR3 bases are TGTGCCAGCAGTACAGGGGCGAGGACAGATACGCAGTATTTT.

The J gene is TRBJ2-5, the V gene TRBV5-5; the D is unclear. Germline CDR1 SGHKS, CDR2 YYEKEE (reference sequence). The CDR3 extends over 15 amino acids. Between the trimmed V and J ends, which lost 4 bases and 0 bases, there was a span of 13 bases. DNA for the CDR3: TGTGCCAGCAGCCGCCAGATGGGGTACCAAGAGACCCAGTACTTC. It encodes CASSRQMGYQETQYF.

The chain employs TRBV6-1 and TRBJ2-2; D is unclear. Germline values: CDR1 MNHNS, CDR2 SASEGT. V lost 2 bases and J 4 bases, leaving 11 bases between the germline ends. The CDR3 consists of 15 residues. For the CDR3, the DNA is TGTGCCAGCAGTGAAAGTGGGTACAGCACCGGGGAGCTGTTTTTT. The encoded protein is CASSESGYSTGELFF.

The rearrangement uses TRBV5-4 and TRBJ2-3, with D tentatively TRBD1 or TRBD2 (6 bases each). The length of the CDR3 is 13 residues. Trimming cost V 10 bases and J 2 bases, with 14 bases left between them. CDR1 and CDR2 from the germline V gene are SGHNT and YYREEE (reference sequence). The CDR3 DNA reads as TGTGCCTTCGACGGGGGCCCCACAGATACGCAGTATTTT. Translating gives CAFDGGPTDTQYF. Supplemented by reference TRBV5-4 and TRBJ2-3, the full variable domain reads ETGVTQSPTHLIKTRGQQVTLRCSSQSGHNTVSWYQQALGQGPQFIFQYYREEENGRGNFPPRFSGLQFPNYSSELNVNALELDDSALYLCAFDGGPTDTQYFGPGTRLTVL.